Here is one T cell receptor (beta chain) with its context. The record originates from a study of blood T cell repertoires in COVID-19. For the study at large: Donors in the United States, Italy and Spain gave samples during acute or convalescent COVID-19. In each case, the material was cDNA or gDNA derived from T cells, B-cell-depleted T cells, or PBMCs.

CDR3 length: 14 residues. CDR1 and CDR2 from the germline V gene are KGHSH and LQKENI. Trimming shortened V by 2 bases and J by 3 bases, and 10 bases separated the two germline ends. Methods used by the authors: Estimation of nucleated cell counts relied on the amplification of reference gene primers. Produced via immunoSEQ multiplex PCR; TCRdb's table is partial and in-frame only. That table supplies the V and J calls and clone size; D and trimming were determined from the DNA. The profile covers around 260,000 clones, with 65% to 90% appearing a single time and about 14% taken by the ten largest. The source of this sequence is a human donor in a cohort sampled during active COVID-19. Input material: peripheral blood. The chain has TRBV18 and TRBJ1-1, with a possible D match to TRBD1 (5 bases). In DNA, the CDR3 is TGTGCCAGCTCACCATATTCCAGGGACACTGAAGCTTTCTTT. The encoded protein is CASSPYSRDTEAFF.